The 21 T cell receptor beta chains given below trace back to one sample, sequenced in a study of human T cells and chemical hapten exposure. TCRdb called the RACE reads again in MiXCR, with one record for every CDR3 protein. The sample lists 150,000 to 200,000 distinct CDR3 sequences, about 25% occurring once. Time point of the sample: patch test 3, about 24 weeks after DPC sensitization. The sample's treatment: therapeutic diphenylcyclopropenone sensitization with weekly scalp DPC. This material consisted of whole blood, taken in connection with sensitization to the hapten diphenylcyclopropenone (DPC). The source is a woman in her forties with alopecia areata. Some clones in this sample may be carry-over from other donors' samples.

This clonotype came up a few times. The J gene is TRBJ1-2, the V gene TRBV20-1; D is undetermined. Germline V gives CDR1 DFQATT, CDR2 SNEGSKA (reference sequence). This CDR3 is built from 14 residues. Trimming cost V 5 bases and J 2 bases, with 15 bases left between them. DNA for the CDR3: TGCAGTGCTCCTACCCCCCATATCAACTATGGCTACACCTTC. It specifies CSAPTPHINYGYTF.

The chain uses TRBV12-3 or TRBV12-4 and TRBJ2-7; no firm D call. V gave up 2 bases and J gave up 5 bases, with 7 bases separating them. The CDR3 loop spans 12 amino acids. DNA of the CDR3: TGTGCCAGCAGTTTAAAGGTGGACGAGCAGTACTTC. This encodes CASSLKVDEQYF.

This clonotype appeared a few times. V is TRBV7-9 and J is TRBJ1-1; D call uncertain. Trimming removed 5 bases from V and 5 bases from J, with 15 bases in between. The CDR3 totals 14 residues. Germline assignment: CDR1 SEHNR and CDR2 FQNEAQ (reference sequence). This chain's CDR3 is CASSPFLEETEAFF. CDR3 nucleotides: TGTGCCAGCAGCCCCTTTCTAGAGGAAACTGAAGCTTTCTTT.

V and J are TRBV6-6 and TRBJ1-1, with 9 bases that match TRBD1. J was trimmed by 4 bases and V by 6 bases; bases with no gene match: 6. Looked up from germline, CDR1 is MNHNY and CDR2 is SVGAGI (reference sequence). This CDR3 has 14 residues. CDR3 sequence (DNA): TGTGCCAGCAGGCCACAGGGGGCGGTCACTGAAGCTTTCTTT. The encoded protein is CASRPQGAVTEAFF.

This clonotype occurred a few times. V gene TRBV28 combines with J gene TRBJ2-5, with 12 bases fitting TRBD2. Per germline, CDR1 MDHEN and CDR2 SYDVKM. V trimming: 2 bases; J trimming: 2 bases; junction bases outside the gene matches: 6. The CDR3 is 17 amino acids. CDR3 nucleotides: TGTGCCAGCAGTTTAACCCTAGCGGGAGGGGATCAAGAGACCCAGTACTTC. It specifies CASSLTLAGGDQETQYF. Full variable domain (remainder filled in from reference TRBV28 and TRBJ2-5): DVKVTQSSRYLVKRTGEKVFLECVQDMDHENMFWYRQDPGLGLRLIYFSYDVKMKEKGDIPEGYSVSREKKERFSLILESASTNQTSMYLCASSLTLAGGDQETQYFGPGTRLLVL.

The genes are TRBV28 and TRBJ2-5; D could derive from TRBD1 or TRBD2 (5 bases each). Germline V gene lookup returns CDR1 MDHEN and CDR2 SYDVKM. The V and J ends lost 4 bases and 2 bases respectively, with 11 bases between them. The CDR3 contains 14 residues. CDR3 in DNA: TGTGCCAGCAGTTGGGGGACGCTTCAAGAGACCCAGTACTTC. Translated, it gives CASSWGTLQETQYF.

The rearrangement links TRBV28 to TRBJ1-3; D remains unclear. CDR1 MDHEN and CDR2 SYDVKM come from the germline V gene. The CDR3 is 14 residues long. Trimming left V 3 bases short and J 4 bases short, with 10 bases between. CDR3 amino acids: CASSFGGRGNTIYF. As DNA, the CDR3 is TGTGCCAGCAGTTTTGGAGGGCGGGGAAACACCATATATTTT. Supplemented by reference TRBV28 and TRBJ1-3, the full variable domain reads DVKVTQSSRYLVKRTGEKVFLECVQDMDHENMFWYRQDPGLGLRLIYFSYDVKMKEKGDIPEGYSVSREKKERFSLILESASTNQTSMYLCASSFGGRGNTIYFGEGSWLTVV.

The chain recombines TRBV19 with TRBJ2-5; D call uncertain. Germline CDR1 is LNHDA and CDR2 is SQIVND (reference sequence). The V end was cut by 3 bases, the J end by 7 bases, with 12 bases between. CDR3 length equals 13 residues. CDR3 DNA: TGTGCCAGTAGTATCGGACCCGTCGGGACCCAGTACTTC. Translating it yields CASSIGPVGTQYF.

With respect to this clonotype: An end of the junction does not agree with germline; a read error may underlie this. This rearrangement joins TRBV12-3 or TRBV12-4 to TRBJ2-1, with D uncertain. The CDR3 has 11 amino acids. Written as DNA, the CDR3 is TGTGCCAGCAGTCTGATCAATGAGCGGTTCTTC. Protein product: CASSLINERFF.

V is TRBV5-1 and J is TRBJ2-1, with 9 bases lining up with TRBD2. Losses at the gene ends were 3 bases for V and 1 base for J; bases not matched to a gene: 11. Looked up from germline, CDR1 is SGHRS and CDR2 is YFSETQ. This CDR3 region has 18 residues. The CDR3 bases are TGCGCCAGCAGCTCCCTGGGGGCGGGAGGGCTGTCCTACAATGAGCAGTTCTTC. Its protein is CASSSLGAGGLSYNEQFF.

This clonotype was seen only a few times. The CDR3, as DNA: TGTGCCAGCACCTTCGACCCCGGACAGCCCCAGCATTTT. It specifies CASTFDPGQPQHF. The genes are TRBV6-5 and TRBJ1-5; D is unclear. CDR1 and CDR2 (germline): MNHEY, SVGAGI. V was cut by 7 bases and J by 7 bases, with 14 bases left in between. The CDR3 sequence is 13 residues long.

This chain connects TRBV5-4 to TRBJ2-2; possibly TRBD2 for D (6 bases). This CDR3 region has 15 residues. Between the trimmed V and J ends, which lost 4 bases and 7 bases, there was a span of 17 bases. CDR1 is SGHNT, CDR2 YYREEE, per germline (reference sequence). CDR3 coding DNA: TGTGCCAGCAGCCCCGGGACTCGAGGGAGCGGGGAGCTGTTTTTT. Translating gives CASSPGTRGSGELFF.

This clonotype came up a few times. The J gene is TRBJ1-1, the V gene TRBV12-3 or TRBV12-4; TRBD1 is a possible D gene (5 bases). V was cut by 1 base and J by 7 bases, with 13 bases left in between. The length of the CDR3 is 14 residues. The chain's CDR3 is CASSLGGGGSEAFF. CDR3 coding DNA: TGTGCCAGCAGTTTAGGGGGGGGAGGGAGTGAAGCTTTCTTT.

The genes are TRBV20-1 and TRBJ1-1; TRBD1 matches at 10 bases. The germline CDR1 and CDR2 sequences are DFQATT and SNEGSKA (reference sequence). The junction had 5 bases not matched to a gene; V was cut back by 8 bases and J by 5 bases. This CDR3 is built from 12 residues. Here the CDR3 DNA reads TGCAGTCCGGACAGGGGGGGTACTGAAGCTTTCTTT. As protein: CSPDRGGTEAFF.

With respect to this clonotype: The junction shows a germline mismatch at one end, possibly a read error. J is TRBJ1-2 and V is TRBV2; the D gene is possibly TRBD1 (6 bases). CDR1 and CDR2 from the germline V gene are SNHLY and FYNNEI. The CDR3 consists of 18 residues. The chain's CDR3 is CASSKAQSSGQLRRGYTF. CDR3 sequence (DNA): TGTGCCAGCAGTAAAGCTCAAAGCTCAGGACAGTTAAGAAGAGGCTACACCTTC.

The genes are TRBV20-1 and TRBJ2-2; possibly TRBD2 for D (5 bases). V was shortened by 3 bases and J by 0 bases, with 11 bases between the two germline ends. The germline V gene encodes CDR1 DFQATT and CDR2 SNEGSKA (reference sequence). This CDR3 contains 15 residues. As DNA, the CDR3 is TGCAGTGCTAGGTTCAGCGGTACGAACACCGGGGAGCTGTTTTTT. As protein: CSARFSGTNTGELFF.

The table lists this clonotype with a count of one. This chain links TRBV5-1 with TRBJ2-1; D is ambiguous. From germline, CDR1 is SGHRS and CDR2 YFSETQ. Trimming cost V 2 bases and J 3 bases, with 6 bases left between them. CDR3 length: 13 residues. The CDR3 sequence: CASSFGRYNEQFF. DNA for the CDR3: TGCGCCAGCAGCTTTGGACGCTACAATGAGCAGTTCTTC.

In this sample, this clonotype turned up a few times. V gene TRBV2 combines with J gene TRBJ1-3; the D is unclear. The germline V and J ends were trimmed by 3 bases and 1 base, with 10 bases remaining between them. Germline V lookup: CDR1 SNHLY, CDR2 FYNNEI. The CDR3 runs 15 residues. DNA for the CDR3: TGTGCCAGCAGTGATGGGCCGGGATCTGGAAACACCATATATTTT. This encodes CASSDGPGSGNTIYF.

This clonotype came up a few times. The chain recombines TRBV11-2 with TRBJ2-3; no firm D call. In germline, CDR1 is SGHAT, CDR2 FQNNGV. V was shortened by 1 base and J by 7 bases, with 3 bases between the two germline ends. CDR3 length equals 11 residues. CDR3 in amino acids: CASSLVNTQYF. Written as DNA, the CDR3 is TGTGCCAGCAGCTTAGTCAATACGCAGTATTTT.

This clonotype was counted only a few times. The J gene is TRBJ2-7, the V gene TRBV29-1, with 12 bases fitting TRBD2. With V trimmed by 6 bases and J by 2 bases, 8 bases remained unmatched. Germline V gene data show CDR1 as SQVTM and CDR2 as ANQGSEA. The CDR3 loop spans 15 amino acids. CDR3 sequence: CSVETSGRPPYEQYF. In DNA form, the CDR3 reads TGCAGCGTCGAGACTAGCGGGAGACCCCCCTACGAGCAGTACTTC.

This clonotype has a handful of counts. The rearrangement links TRBV6-2 or TRBV6-3 to TRBJ2-1; D unresolved. V was cut by 8 bases and J by 8 bases, with 7 bases left in between. The CDR3 is made up of 10 amino acids. Germline V gives CDR1 MNHEY, CDR2 SVGEGT. As DNA, the CDR3 is TGTGCCAGCGGGTGGGATGAGCAGTTCTTC. Protein product: CASGWDEQFF.